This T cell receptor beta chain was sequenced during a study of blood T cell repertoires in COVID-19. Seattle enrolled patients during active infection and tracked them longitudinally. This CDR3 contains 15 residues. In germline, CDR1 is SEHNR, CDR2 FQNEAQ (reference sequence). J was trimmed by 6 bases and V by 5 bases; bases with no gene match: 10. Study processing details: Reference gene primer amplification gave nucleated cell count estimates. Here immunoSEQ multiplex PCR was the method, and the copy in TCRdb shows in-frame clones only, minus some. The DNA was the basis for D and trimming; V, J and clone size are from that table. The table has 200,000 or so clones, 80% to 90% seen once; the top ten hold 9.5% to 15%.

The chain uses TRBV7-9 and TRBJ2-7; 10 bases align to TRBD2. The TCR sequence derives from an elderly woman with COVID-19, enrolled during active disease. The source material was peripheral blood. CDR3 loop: CASSAYLAGDREQYF. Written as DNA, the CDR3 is TGTGCCAGCAGCGCCTACCTAGCGGGAGATCGCGAGCAGTACTTC. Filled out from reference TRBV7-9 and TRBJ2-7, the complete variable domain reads DTGVSQNPRHKITKRGQNVTFRCDPISEHNRLYWYRQTLGQGPEFLTYFQNEAQLEKSRLLSDRFSAERPKGSFSTLEIQRTEQGDSAMYLCASSAYLAGDREQYFGPGTRLTVT.